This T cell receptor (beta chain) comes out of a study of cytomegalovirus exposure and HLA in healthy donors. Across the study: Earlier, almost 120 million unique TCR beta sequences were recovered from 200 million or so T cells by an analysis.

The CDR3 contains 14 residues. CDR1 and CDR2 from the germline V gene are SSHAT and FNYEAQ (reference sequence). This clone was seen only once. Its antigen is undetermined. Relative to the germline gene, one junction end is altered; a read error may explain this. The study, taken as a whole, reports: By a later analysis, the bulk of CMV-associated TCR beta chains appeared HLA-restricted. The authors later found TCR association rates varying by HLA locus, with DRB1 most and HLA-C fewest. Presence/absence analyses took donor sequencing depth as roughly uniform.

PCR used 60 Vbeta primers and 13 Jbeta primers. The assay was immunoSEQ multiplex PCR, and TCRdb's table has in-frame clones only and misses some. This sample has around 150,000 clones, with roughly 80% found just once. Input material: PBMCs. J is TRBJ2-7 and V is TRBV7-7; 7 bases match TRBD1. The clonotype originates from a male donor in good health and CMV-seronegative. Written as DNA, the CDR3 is TGTGCTAGCAGCAGGGGGAAAGCCCCCTACGAGCAGTACTTC. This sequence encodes CASSRGKAPYEQYF.